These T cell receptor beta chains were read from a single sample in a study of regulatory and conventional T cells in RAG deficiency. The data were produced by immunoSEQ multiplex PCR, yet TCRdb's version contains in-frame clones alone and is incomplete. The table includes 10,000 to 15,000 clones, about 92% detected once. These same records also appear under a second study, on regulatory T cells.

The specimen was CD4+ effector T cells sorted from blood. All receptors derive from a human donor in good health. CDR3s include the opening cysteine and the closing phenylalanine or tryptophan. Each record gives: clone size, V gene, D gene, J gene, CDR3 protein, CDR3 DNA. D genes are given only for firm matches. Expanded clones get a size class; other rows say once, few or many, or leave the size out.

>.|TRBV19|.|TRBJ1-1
CASSVLRMNTEAFF
TGTGCCAGTAGTGTACTTCGCATGAACACTGAAGCTTTCTTT
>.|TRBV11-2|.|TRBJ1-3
CASSLVAGNTIYF
TGTGCCAGCAGCTTAGTAGCCGGAAACACCATATATTTT
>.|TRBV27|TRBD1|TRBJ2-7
CASSLSPGGRSYEQYF
TGTGCCAGCAGTTTATCTCCAGGGGGAAGGTCCTACGAGCAGTACTTC
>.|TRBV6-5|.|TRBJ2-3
CASSIGHRKDTQYF
TGTGCCAGCAGTATAGGACATAGGAAAGATACGCAGTATTTT
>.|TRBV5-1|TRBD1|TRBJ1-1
CASSRGQGGDTEAFF
TGCGCCAGCAGCCGGGGACAGGGCGGTGACACTGAAGCTTTCTTT
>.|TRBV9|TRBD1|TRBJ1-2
CASSAHGAGQGNYGYTF
TGTGCCAGCAGCGCCCACGGAGCGGGACAGGGGAACTATGGCTACACCTTC
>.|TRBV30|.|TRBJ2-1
CAWREIPAGPTYNEQFF
TGTGCCTGGAGAGAAATCCCCGCCGGGCCCACCTACAATGAGCAGTTCTTC
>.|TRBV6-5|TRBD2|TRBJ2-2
CASSLGLVPGELFF
TGTGCCAGCAGTTTGGGACTAGTTCCCGGGGAGCTGTTTTTT
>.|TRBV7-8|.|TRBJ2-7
CASSFSLDGVGVYEQYF
TGTGCCAGCAGCTTCTCCTTGGACGGTGTAGGGGTCTACGAGCAGTACTTC
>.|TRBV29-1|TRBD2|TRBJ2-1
CSVGGGISYNEQFF
TGCAGCGTTGGGGGGGGGATTTCCTACAATGAGCAGTTCTTC
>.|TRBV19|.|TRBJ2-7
CASSMLRGYEQYF
TGTGCCAGTAGTATGCTCAGGGGCTACGAGCAGTACTTC
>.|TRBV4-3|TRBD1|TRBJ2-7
CASSPQRGQGSYEQYF
TGCGCCAGCAGCCCCCAGCGGGGACAGGGGTCCTACGAGCAGTACTTC
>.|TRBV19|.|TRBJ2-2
CASSPLGAGANTGELFF
TGTGCCAGTAGTCCCCTCGGAGCGGGTGCGAACACCGGGGAGCTGTTTTTT
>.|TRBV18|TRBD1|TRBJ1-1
CASSPRGQMNTEAFF
TGTGCCAGCTCACCACGGGGACAGATGAACACTGAAGCTTTCTTT
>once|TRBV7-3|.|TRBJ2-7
CASSLSTGYEQYF
TGTGCCAGCAGCTTAAGTACAGGGTACGAGCAGTACTTC
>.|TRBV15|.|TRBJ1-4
CATSRRNNEKLFF
TGTGCCACCAGTAGGCGGAATAATGAAAAACTGTTTTTT
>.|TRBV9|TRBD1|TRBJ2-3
CASSDQTGITDTQYF
TGTGCCAGCAGCGACCAGACAGGGATCACAGATACGCAGTATTTT
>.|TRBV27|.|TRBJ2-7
CASSLAAGYEQYF
TGTGCCAGCAGTTTAGCCGCCGGCTACGAGCAGTACTTC
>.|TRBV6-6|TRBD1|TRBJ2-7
CASSYSRTGDEQYF
TGTGCCAGCAGTTACTCTCGGACAGGGGACGAGCAGTACTTC
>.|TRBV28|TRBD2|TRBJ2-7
CASSRTSGHSSYEQYF
TGTGCCAGCAGTCGGACTAGCGGACATAGCTCCTACGAGCAGTACTTC
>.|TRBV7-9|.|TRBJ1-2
CASSSGQLANYGYTF
TGTGCCAGCAGCTCCGGACAGCTAGCTAACTATGGCTACACCTTC
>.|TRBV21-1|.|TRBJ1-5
CAQQGTPIHQPQHF
TGTGCCCAGCAGGGCACTCCAATCCATCAGCCCCAGCATTTT
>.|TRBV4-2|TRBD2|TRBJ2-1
CASSLTGSGGASDEQFF
TGTGCCAGCAGCCTGACGGGAAGCGGGGGGGCATCCGATGAGCAGTTCTTC
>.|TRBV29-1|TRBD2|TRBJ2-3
CSVENLRGNTDTQYF
TGCAGCGTTGAGAATCTGCGGGGGAACACAGATACGCAGTATTTT
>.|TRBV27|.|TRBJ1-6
CASRGQGDGNSPLHF
TGTGCCAGCAGGGGGCAGGGAGACGGGAATTCACCCCTCCACTTT
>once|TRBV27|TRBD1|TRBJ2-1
CASRQGGQGHEQFF
TGTGCCAGCAGGCAAGGGGGACAGGGCCATGAGCAGTTCTTC
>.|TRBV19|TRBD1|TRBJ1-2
CASSPGQGAAGYTF
TGTGCCAGTAGTCCGGGACAGGGGGCCGCTGGCTACACCTTC
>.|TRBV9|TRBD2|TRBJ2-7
CASSVDGGLAQYEQYF
TGTGCCAGCAGCGTGGACGGGGGACTAGCTCAATACGAGCAGTACTTC
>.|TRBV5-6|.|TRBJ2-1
CASSRDSMSYNEQFF
TGTGCCAGCAGCCGCGACAGTATGTCCTACAATGAGCAGTTCTTC
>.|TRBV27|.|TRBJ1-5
CASSLTRDQNQPQHF
TGTGCCAGCAGTCTGACGAGAGATCAGAATCAGCCCCAGCATTTT
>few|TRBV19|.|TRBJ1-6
CASSIRGAGSPLHF
TGTGCCAGTAGTATTCGGGGAGCGGGTTCACCCCTCCACTTT
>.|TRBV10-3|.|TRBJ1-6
CAISERGDIPNSPLHF
TGTGCCATCAGTGAACGAGGGGACATCCCTAATTCACCCCTCCACTTT
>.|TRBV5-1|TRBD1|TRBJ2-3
CASSSSGTGETDTQYF
TGCGCCAGCAGCTCGTCCGGGACAGGGGAAACAGATACGCAGTATTTT
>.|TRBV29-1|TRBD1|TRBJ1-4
CSVEVGQGAWNEKLFF
TGCAGCGTTGAAGTGGGACAGGGGGCCTGGAATGAAAAACTGTTTTTT
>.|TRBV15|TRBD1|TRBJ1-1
CATSRDVDRANTEAFF
TGTGCCACCAGCAGAGATGTCGACAGGGCGAACACTGAAGCTTTCTTT
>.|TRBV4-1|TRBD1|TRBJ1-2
CASSQALDRASPGYTF
TGCGCCAGCAGCCAAGCCCTCGACAGGGCCTCCCCGGGCTACACCTTC
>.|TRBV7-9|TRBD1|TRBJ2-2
CASRDRPITNTGELFF
TGTGCCTCCCGGGACAGACCCATAACGAACACCGGGGAGCTGTTTTTT
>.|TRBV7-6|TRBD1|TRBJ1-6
CASSSTTGGRNSPLHF
TGTGCCAGCAGCTCTACGACAGGGGGAAGGAATTCACCCCTCCACTTT
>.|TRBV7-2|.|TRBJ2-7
CASSLGGHHSYEQYF
TGTGCCAGCAGCTTAGGAGGACACCACTCCTACGAGCAGTACTTC
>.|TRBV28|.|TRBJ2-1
CASSYPPRQGGNEQFF
TGTGCCAGCAGTTACCCCCCCCGACAGGGAGGCAATGAGCAGTTCTTC
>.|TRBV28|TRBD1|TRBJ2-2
CASSPTGTGLNTGELFF
TGTGCCAGCAGTCCAACCGGGACAGGTCTGAACACCGGGGAGCTGTTTTTT